The 30 T cell receptor beta chains below were found in one sample sequenced in a study of spatial heterogeneity in lung cancer. The time point is: sample taken at primary tumor resection. Sequencing of whole RNA from tumor, nontumor lung or frozen PBMC involved no sorting. In TCRdb, the 5' RACE reads were re-called with MiXCR into one record per CDR3 protein. The data hold 55,000 to 75,000 distinct CDR3 sequences, with 8% to 9% observed a single time. Specimen: PBMCs, collected at surgery. The origin of the receptors is a female donor with early-stage non-small cell lung cancer.

This clonotype was found many times. The chain uses TRBV12-3 or TRBV12-4 and TRBJ1-2; D gene ambiguous. This CDR3 is 14 amino acids long. The V and J ends lost 6 bases and 4 bases respectively, with 15 bases between them. CDR3 sequence reads: CASSPFTGSYGYTF. CDR3 nucleotides: TGTGCCAGCAGCCCCTTTACGGGTTCCTATGGCTACACCTTC.

This clonotype was recorded at least ten times. CDR3 region: CASSLVGLAETQYF. The CDR3 DNA is TGTGCCAGCAGCCTGGTCGGACTAGCGGAGACCCAGTACTTC. J is TRBJ2-5 and V is TRBV7-2; 9 nucleotides align to TRBD2. The germline gives CDR1 SGHTA, CDR2 FQGNSA. The V segment lost 5 bases and the J segment 5 bases; nucleotides outside the gene matches: 6. The CDR3 has 14 residues.

This clonotype was seen many times. This chain joins TRBV6-1 and TRBJ2-7; D is unresolved. CDR1 MNHNS and CDR2 SASEGT come from the germline V gene. The CDR3 totals 11 residues. Trimming took off 1 base at V and 4 bases at J, with 2 bases between the two ends. The CDR3 region is CASSEGYEQYF. CDR3 DNA sequence: TGTGCCAGCAGTGAAGGGTACGAGCAGTACTTC.

This clonotype has ten or more counts. The chain is built from TRBV19 and TRBJ1-6; possible D gene TRBD1, 5 bases. The germline CDR1 and CDR2 sequences are LNHDA and SQIVND (reference sequence). CDR3 length equals 15 residues. Trimming shortened V by 5 bases and J by 6 bases, and 14 bases separated the two germline ends. The CDR3 nucleotides are TGTGCCAGTAGTCGGGGGAAGAGTGCTAATTCACCCCTCCACTTT. This gives the protein CASSRGKSANSPLHF.

This clonotype occurred a few times. The chain employs TRBV5-1 and TRBJ2-5; D is uncertain. This CDR3 spans 15 amino acids. The V end was cut by 0 bases, the J end by 5 bases, with 14 bases between. Germline V gene sequence: CDR1 SGHRS, CDR2 YFSETQ. The CDR3 is CASSLDLGRRETQYF. In DNA form, the CDR3 reads TGCGCCAGCAGCTTGGATCTAGGCCGGCGGGAGACCCAGTACTTC. The full variable domain, with the rest looked up from reference TRBV5-1 and TRBJ2-5, is KAGVTQTPRYLIKTRGQQVTLSCSPISGHRSVSWYQQTPGQGLQFLFEYFSETQRNKGNFPGRFSGRQFSNSRSEMNVSTLELGDSALYLCASSLDLGRRETQYFGPGTRLLVL.

This clonotype was seen a few times. The gene calls are TRBV20-1 and TRBJ2-1; TRBD2 might be the D (5 bases). The CDR3 is 15 amino acids. V lost 5 bases and J lost 3, with 17 bases in between. CDR1 and CDR2 from the germline V gene are DFQATT and SNEGSKA (reference sequence). The CDR3 loop is CSASPENGIYNEQFF. For the CDR3, the DNA is TGCAGTGCTTCCCCCGAGAACGGGATCTACAATGAGCAGTTCTTC.

This clonotype occurred many times. The chain combines TRBV6-5 with TRBJ2-3; TRBD2 matches at 12 bases. Germline CDR1 is MNHEY and CDR2 is SVGAGI. With V trimmed by 5 bases and J by 0 bases, 3 bases remained unmatched. The CDR3 is 16 amino acids. In DNA, the CDR3 is TGTGCCAGCAGTCTCGGGACTAGCGGGAGCACAGATACGCAGTATTTT. It encodes CASSLGTSGSTDTQYF.

The chain uses TRBV24-1 and TRBJ1-2, with 7 bases lining up with TRBD1. Germline V gives CDR1 KGHDR, CDR2 SFDVKD. V dropped 4 bases and J dropped 2; count of bases not matched to a gene: 6. The CDR3 consists of 15 residues. CDR3: CATSDPGQVNYGYTF. CDR3 in DNA: TGTGCCACCAGTGACCCTGGACAGGTGAACTATGGCTACACCTTC.

This clonotype occurred a few times. The chain couples TRBV7-2 to TRBJ1-1; perhaps TRBD1 as D (6 bases). Trimming took 5 bases from V and 6 from J, leaving 16 bases between them. In germline, CDR1 is SGHTA, CDR2 FQGNSA. The CDR3 is 14 amino acids. CDR3 DNA: TGTGCCAGCAGCCTACCGGGGGCGCGGGCTGAAGCTTTCTTT. As protein: CASSLPGARAEAFF.

This clonotype was observed at least ten times. The chain employs TRBV7-3 and TRBJ1-1; D might be TRBD1 (5 bases). The CDR3 covers 13 residues. Germline values: CDR1 SGHTA, CDR2 FQGTGA. Deletions cut 2 bases from V and 3 bases from J, with 7 bases between. CDR3 bases: TGTGCCAGCAGCTTAGTAGGGGACACTGAAGCTTTCTTT. Its protein is CASSLVGDTEAFF.

This clonotype has ten or more counts. The chain combines TRBV19 with TRBJ2-1; D may be TRBD2 (5 bases). Germline V gene data show CDR1 as LNHDA and CDR2 as SQIVND (reference sequence). V was shortened by 5 bases and J by 9 bases, with 17 bases between the two germline ends. The CDR3 sequence is 14 residues long. For the CDR3, the DNA is TGTGCCAGTAGTCCCTCCGTCGAGGGCGGTGAGCAGTTCTTC. It translates to CASSPSVEGGEQFF.

This clonotype has more than one count but fewer than ten. V and J are TRBV30 and TRBJ2-2, with 12 bases aligning to TRBD1. This CDR3 contains 19 residues. The J segment lost 6 bases and the V segment lost 0 bases, leaving 14 bases of the junction unmatched. Germline-derived CDR1 and CDR2 are GTSNPN and SVGIG (reference sequence). The CDR3 DNA reads as TGTGCCTGGAGTGTGGTCCCGGGACAGGGGGCAATCTTCCCCGGGGAGCTGTTTTTT. Translating it yields CAWSVVPGQGAIFPGELFF.

This clonotype has ten or more counts. The chain combines TRBV2 with TRBJ1-2; D perhaps matches TRBD1 (5 bases). The CDR3 covers 13 residues. Looked up from germline, CDR1 is SNHLY and CDR2 is FYNNEI. Between the trimmed V and J ends, which lost 5 bases and 3 bases, there was a span of 10 bases. In DNA form, the CDR3 reads TGTGCCAGCAGTCCGCAGGGTGACTATGGCTACACCTTC. Translated, it gives CASSPQGDYGYTF.

The rearrangement uses TRBV6-5 and TRBJ1-5; no firm D call. V lost 4 bases to trimming and J lost 5 bases, with 9 bases between them. CDR1 is MNHEY and CDR2 is SVGAGI in the germline V gene. CDR3 length: 13 amino acids. The CDR3 loop is CASSFLRDQPQHF. Here the CDR3 DNA reads TGTGCCAGCAGTTTCCTCCGTGATCAGCCCCAGCATTTT.

This clonotype was counted many times. This sequence joins TRBV27 and TRBJ2-7, with a tentative D call TRBD2 (6 bases). Trimming removed 3 bases at V and 1 base at J, with 22 bases between. The CDR3 sequence is 18 residues long. CDR1 and CDR2 (germline): MNHEY, SMNVEV (reference sequence). The CDR3 DNA is TGTGCCAGCAGTTTCCCAACCCCGCGACTAGGGCCTTCCTACGAGCAGTACTTC. It is translated as CASSFPTPRLGPSYEQYF.

In its sample, this clonotype is medium-sized (0.01 to 0.1%). The gene calls are TRBV3-1 and TRBJ1-1; D is ambiguous. Germline CDR1 reads LGHDT; CDR2 reads YNNKEL (reference sequence). V lost 1 base and J lost 4, with 4 bases in between. The CDR3 loop spans 12 amino acids. CDR3 region: CASSQGATEAFF. The CDR3 region has the DNA TGTGCCAGCAGCCAAGGAGCCACTGAAGCTTTCTTT.

There are many counts of this clonotype. The rearrangement links TRBV24-1 to TRBJ2-1, with a weak D call TRBD2 (8 bases). V was trimmed by 7 bases and J by 3 bases, leaving 12 bases between them. CDR3 length: 14 amino acids. Germline values: CDR1 KGHDR, CDR2 SFDVKD. The CDR3 loop reads CATSGRGLYNEQFF. In nucleotides, the CDR3 is TGTGCCACCAGCGGGAGGGGGCTCTACAATGAGCAGTTCTTC.

In its sample, this clonotype was seen a few times. The chain has TRBV15 and TRBJ1-3; 8 bases line up with TRBD1. There are 16 residues in the CDR3. The germline V gene has CDR1 LNHNV and CDR2 YYDKDF (reference sequence). The junction had 6 bases not matched to a gene; V was cut back by 1 base and J by 4 bases. The chain's CDR3 is CATSRASGGPGNTIYF. Written as DNA, the CDR3 is TGTGCCACCAGCAGAGCTTCAGGGGGCCCCGGAAACACCATATATTTT.

Concerning this clonotype: It may be a read error: a sequence one base away is much more abundant. The CDR3 carries no conserved terminal phenylalanine or tryptophan, so it likely arises from a read error. This CDR3 is CASSFSGAHEQYL. The CDR3 region has the DNA TGTGCCAGCAGTTTTTCAGGGGCTCATGAGCAGTACCTC. V is TRBV28 and J is TRBJ2-7, with D possibly TRBD1 on 6 matching bases. The CDR3 is 13 amino acids. CDR1 and CDR2 (germline): MDHEN, SYDVKM. V was clipped by 3 bases and J by 7 bases, with 13 bases between them.

The sample holds many counts of this clonotype. This chain links TRBV7-9 with TRBJ2-4, with D possibly being TRBD1 (5 bases). Germline V CDR1 and CDR2: SEHNR, FQNEAQ (reference sequence). The CDR3 has 15 amino acids. The V end lost 1 base, the J end lost 9 bases, and 16 bases lay between the germline ends. The chain's CDR3 is CASSLERKRGGIQYF. The CDR3, as DNA: TGTGCCAGCAGCTTAGAACGGAAAAGGGGTGGCATTCAGTACTTC.

The rearrangement links TRBV19 to TRBJ2-4; the D gene is possibly TRBD2 (6 bases). The CDR3 runs 16 residues. V lost 4 bases and J 0 bases, leaving 13 bases between the germline ends. Germline CDR1 is LNHDA and CDR2 is SQIVND (reference sequence). The CDR3, as DNA: TGTGCCAGTAGTAGGGGAGGTTATCTAGCCAAAAACATTCAGTACTTC. Its protein is CASSRGGYLAKNIQYF.

This clonotype was counted only a few times. V and J are TRBV10-3 and TRBJ1-4; possible D gene TRBD1, 5 bases. Trimming took 8 bases from V and 0 from J, leaving 10 bases between them. The germline CDR1 and CDR2 sequences are ENHRY and SYGVKD. The CDR3 length is 14 residues. The chain's CDR3 is CAIRAGTTNEKLFF. CDR3 nucleotide sequence: TGTGCCATCCGGGCAGGGACAACTAATGAAAAACTGTTTTTT.

With respect to this clonotype: A much more abundant neighbour one base away suggests this may be a read error. V usage is TRBV10-3 and J usage is TRBJ1-5; 9 positions match TRBD1. Germline loops: CDR1 ENHRY, CDR2 SYGVKD. Germline trimming cut 10 bases from V and 5 bases from J; bases unmatched to any gene: 3. This CDR3 is 12 amino acids long. The CDR3 loop is CATRDRDQPQHF. As DNA, the CDR3 is TGTGCCACCCGGGACAGGGATCAGCCCCAGCATTTT.

This clonotype has only a few counts. V usage is TRBV4-1 and J usage is TRBJ1-5, with a tentative D call TRBD1 (6 bases). This CDR3 has 17 residues. Trimming cost V 2 bases and J 0 bases, with 14 bases left between them. Germline lookup yields CDR1 MGHRA and CDR2 YSYEKL. CDR3 DNA: TGCGCCAGCAGCCAACTTCCAGGGGACCATAGCAATCAGCCCCAGCATTTT. Translation gives CASSQLPGDHSNQPQHF.

This clonotype was counted many times. The V gene is TRBV7-2, the J gene TRBJ2-1; TRBD1 matches 9 bases. The CDR3 totals 16 residues. The germline V gene encodes CDR1 SGHTA and CDR2 FQGNSA. Trimming cost V 5 bases and J 4 bases; bases outside gene matches: 9. In nucleotides, the CDR3 is TGTGCCAGCAGCCCACAGGGGGCGGGGGTTTACAATGAGCAGTTCTTC. This codes for CASSPQGAGVYNEQFF.

V gene TRBV6-6 combines with J gene TRBJ1-1; D uncertain. Looked up from germline, CDR1 is MNHNY and CDR2 is SVGAGI (reference sequence). The CDR3 spans 15 residues. Between the trimmed V and J ends, which lost 0 bases and 1 base, there was a span of 9 bases. CDR3 sequence reads: CASSYSPGSNTEAFF. CDR3 DNA: TGTGCCAGCAGTTACTCTCCCGGGTCGAACACTGAAGCTTTCTTT.

V gene TRBV6-1 combines with J gene TRBJ2-2; possibly TRBD1 for D (6 bases). In germline, CDR1 is MNHNS, CDR2 SASEGT. The CDR3 length is 12 residues. Trimming stripped 4 bases from V and 6 bases from J, with 6 bases between. In nucleotides, the CDR3 is TGTGCCAGCAGTGCAGGGGCCGGGGAGCTGTTTTTT. Translated, it gives CASSAGAGELFF.

This clonotype was observed at least ten times. The chain couples TRBV5-1 to TRBJ2-1; unclear D gene. Germline loops: CDR1 SGHRS, CDR2 YFSETQ. Between the trimmed V and J ends, which lost 4 bases and 10 bases, there was a span of 12 bases. The CDR3 extends over 12 amino acids. The CDR3 sequence is CASSPGPLEQFF. The CDR3 DNA reads as TGCGCCAGCAGCCCAGGCCCGCTAGAGCAGTTCTTC.

This chain's CDR3 is CASRTGESTDTQYF. CDR3 DNA sequence: TGCGCCAGCAGAACAGGGGAAAGCACAGATACGCAGTATTTT. This rearrangement joins TRBV5-1 to TRBJ2-3, with 7 bases aligning to TRBD1. The CDR3 consists of 14 residues. CDR1 is SGHRS and CDR2 is YFSETQ in the germline V gene. The V and J ends lost 5 bases and 0 bases, in that order; junction bases with no gene match: 3.

This clonotype was observed many times. The chain joins TRBV6-5 to TRBJ2-1; TRBD2 matches at 12 bases. Germline V gene data show CDR1 as MNHEY and CDR2 as SVGAGI. This CDR3 contains 16 residues. V shed 6 bases and J 5 bases; nucleotides not matched to a gene: 8. CDR3 nucleotides: TGTGCCAGCAGCCGACTAGCGGGGGACCAAGACAATGAGCAGTTCTTC. Amino acids: CASSRLAGDQDNEQFF.